Each of the 11 T cell receptor beta chains below was sequenced from the same sample in a study of brain T cells in children with intractable seizures. Measured with immunoSEQ multiplex PCR; TCRdb has only the in-frame clones, and not every one. The sample has roughly 80,000 clones, about 93% seen once. The source material was peripheral blood, sampled at surgery. These receptors were collected from a girl aged 2-10 years with Rasmussen encephalitis and intractable seizures.

This chain uses TRBV6-5 with TRBJ2-7; 7 bases line up with TRBD1. The CDR3 extends over 15 amino acids. Trimming at V came to 5 bases and at J to 0 bases, leaving 7 bases not matched to a gene. Germline CDR1 reads MNHEY; CDR2 reads SVGAGI. DNA for the CDR3: TGTGCCAGCAGTCGTATGGGACAGAGCTCCTACGAGCAGTACTTC. This gives the protein CASSRMGQSSYEQYF.

This chain uses TRBV2 with TRBJ2-1; no firm D call. Germline-derived CDR1 and CDR2 are SNHLY and FYNNEI. CDR3 size: 14 residues. Trimming pared 1 base from V and 10 bases from J, leaving 14 bases between. For the CDR3, the DNA is TGTGCCAGCAGTGAAGGGTGGAAGGGTAGCGAGCAGTTCTTC. Translation gives CASSEGWKGSEQFF.

In this sample, this clone turned up once. The rearrangement uses TRBV6-1 and TRBJ1-1, with D unresolved. CDR1 is MNHNS, CDR2 SASEGT, per germline. This CDR3 has 13 residues. The germline V and J ends were trimmed by 3 bases and 4 bases, with 9 bases remaining between them. CDR3 in amino acids: CASSESTGTEAFF. The CDR3 nucleotides read TGTGCCAGCAGTGAGTCCACCGGCACTGAAGCTTTCTTT.

The chain uses TRBV7-9 and TRBJ2-1, with D uncertain. V shed 2 bases and J shed 6 bases, with 5 bases lying between them. Germline CDR1 reads SEHNR; CDR2 reads FQNEAQ (reference sequence). CDR3 length equals 12 residues. The CDR3 bases are TGTGCCAGCAGCTTATTAAGCAATGAGCAGTTCTTC. Encoded protein: CASSLLSNEQFF.

The rearrangement uses TRBV4-2 and TRBJ2-1; D might be TRBD1 or TRBD2, each matching 5 bases. V was pared by 4 bases and J by 4 bases, with 17 bases between. The CDR3 contains 16 residues. The germline gives CDR1 LGHNA, CDR2 YNFKEQ. The chain's CDR3 is CASSLLRETPYNEQFF. The DNA for the CDR3 is TGTGCCAGCAGCCTACTCAGGGAGACTCCTTACAATGAGCAGTTCTTC.

This chain uses TRBV6-5 with TRBJ2-7, with D hard to call. V gave up 4 bases and J gave up 7 bases, with 23 bases separating them. This CDR3 spans 16 amino acids. Germline V lookup: CDR1 MNHEY, CDR2 SVGAGI. CDR3 in DNA: TGTGCCAGCAGTTCCTACGGTAGCCGTTCCAGCAGAGAGCAGTACTTC. As protein: CASSSYGSRSSREQYF.

J is TRBJ2-2 and V is TRBV19, with TRBD1 as a possible D gene (6 bases). Per the germline V gene, CDR1 is LNHDA and CDR2 is SQIVND (reference sequence). With 6 bases removed from V and 6 bases from J, the gap between germline ends came to 11 bases. The CDR3 is 13 amino acids. The CDR3 DNA sequence: TGTGCCAGTAGCTCGACAGGCGCCGGGGAGCTGTTTTTT. Translation gives CASSSTGAGELFF.

V and J are TRBV9 and TRBJ1-3, with TRBD1 as a possible D gene (6 bases). CDR1 is SGDLS and CDR2 is YYNGEE in the germline V gene. The CDR3 is made up of 13 amino acids. V was cut by 3 bases and J by 2 bases, with 6 bases left in between. This CDR3 reads CASSAGAGNTIYF. The CDR3 DNA reads as TGTGCCAGCAGCGCAGGGGCTGGAAACACCATATATTTT.

V is TRBV30 and J is TRBJ1-1; D is unclear. V was trimmed by 4 bases and J by 1 base, leaving 16 bases between them. This CDR3 is built from 15 residues. Germline-derived CDR1 and CDR2 are GTSNPN and SVGIG (reference sequence). This CDR3 is CAWTTLRTTNTEAFF. For the CDR3, the DNA is TGTGCCTGGACGACTCTACGGACGACGAACACTGAAGCTTTCTTT.

V gene TRBV29-1 combines with J gene TRBJ1-2; no firm D call. Germline V gives CDR1 SQVTM, CDR2 ANQGSEA. Trimming left V 8 bases short and J 4 bases short, with 17 bases between. The CDR3 sequence is 13 residues long. Written as DNA, the CDR3 is TGCAGCTCAGAAGGGCAATCCCGCTATGGCTACACCTTC. This translates into CSSEGQSRYGYTF.

The chain combines TRBV15 with TRBJ2-7, with unresolved D. This CDR3 is built from 17 residues. Between the trimmed V and J ends, which lost 3 bases and 4 bases, there was a span of 22 bases. Germline assignment: CDR1 LNHNV and CDR2 YYDKDF (reference sequence). The CDR3 DNA reads as TGTGCCACCAGCAGTGACTTGTACGATGCTGGTGGTTACGAGCAGTACTTC. This translates into CATSSDLYDAGGYEQYF.